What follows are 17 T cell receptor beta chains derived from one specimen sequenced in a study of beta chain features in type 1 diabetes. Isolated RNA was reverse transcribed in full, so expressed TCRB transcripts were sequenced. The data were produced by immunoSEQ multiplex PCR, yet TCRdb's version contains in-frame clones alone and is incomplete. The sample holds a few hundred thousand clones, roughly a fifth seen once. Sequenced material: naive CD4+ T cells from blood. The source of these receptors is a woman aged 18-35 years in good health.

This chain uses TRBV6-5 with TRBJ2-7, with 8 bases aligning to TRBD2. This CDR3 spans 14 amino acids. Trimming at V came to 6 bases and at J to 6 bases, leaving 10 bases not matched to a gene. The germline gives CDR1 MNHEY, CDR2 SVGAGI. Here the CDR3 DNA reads TGTGCCAGCAGACGCCGGCGGGAGGCGTTCGAGCAGTACTTC. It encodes CASRRRREAFEQYF.

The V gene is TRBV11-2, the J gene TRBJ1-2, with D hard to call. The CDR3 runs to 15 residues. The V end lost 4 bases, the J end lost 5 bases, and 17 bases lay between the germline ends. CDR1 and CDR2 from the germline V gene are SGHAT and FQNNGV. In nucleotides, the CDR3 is TGTGCCAGCAGCTCTTTCCCGGGGAGTCCTTATGGCTACACCTTC. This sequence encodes CASSSFPGSPYGYTF.

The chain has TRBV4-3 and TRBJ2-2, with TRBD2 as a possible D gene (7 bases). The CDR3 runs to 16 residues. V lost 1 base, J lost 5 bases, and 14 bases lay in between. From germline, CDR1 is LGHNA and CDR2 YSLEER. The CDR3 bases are TGCGCCAGCAGCCAAGGTCCGGGGGGCCATACCGGGGAGCTGTTTTTT. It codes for CASSQGPGGHTGELFF.

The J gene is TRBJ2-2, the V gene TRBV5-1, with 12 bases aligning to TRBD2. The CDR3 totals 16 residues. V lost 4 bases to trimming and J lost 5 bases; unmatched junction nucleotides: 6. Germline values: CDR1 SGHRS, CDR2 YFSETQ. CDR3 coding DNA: TGCGCCAGCAGCCCCTCGACTAGCGGGGGAACCGGGGAGCTGTTTTTT. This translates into CASSPSTSGGTGELFF.

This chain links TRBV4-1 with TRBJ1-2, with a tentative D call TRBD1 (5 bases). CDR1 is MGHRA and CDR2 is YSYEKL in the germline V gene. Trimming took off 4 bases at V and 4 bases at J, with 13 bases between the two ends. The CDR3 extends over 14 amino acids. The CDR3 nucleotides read TGCGCCAGCAGCCCCGGCACAGGCCCCTATGGCTACACCTTC. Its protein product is CASSPGTGPYGYTF.

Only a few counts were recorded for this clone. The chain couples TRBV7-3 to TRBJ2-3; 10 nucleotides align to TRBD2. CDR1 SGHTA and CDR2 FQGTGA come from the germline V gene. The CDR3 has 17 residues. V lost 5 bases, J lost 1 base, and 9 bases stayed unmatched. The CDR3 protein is CASSPASGGAGTDTQYF. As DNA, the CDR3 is TGTGCCAGCAGCCCCGCCAGCGGGGGGGCGGGCACAGATACGCAGTATTTT. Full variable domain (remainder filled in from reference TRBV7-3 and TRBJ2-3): GAGVSQTPSNKVTEKGKYVELRCDPISGHTALYWYRQSLGQGPEFLIYFQGTGAADDSGLPNDRFFAVRPEGSVSTLKIQRTERGDSAVYLCASSPASGGAGTDTQYFGPGTRLTVL.

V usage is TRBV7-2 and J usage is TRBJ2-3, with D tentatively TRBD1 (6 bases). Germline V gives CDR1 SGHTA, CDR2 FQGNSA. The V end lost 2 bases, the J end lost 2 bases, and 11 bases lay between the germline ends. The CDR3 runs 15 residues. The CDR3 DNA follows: TGTGCCAGCAGCTTAACAGGGATCCCCACAGATACGCAGTATTTT. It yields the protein CASSLTGIPTDTQYF.

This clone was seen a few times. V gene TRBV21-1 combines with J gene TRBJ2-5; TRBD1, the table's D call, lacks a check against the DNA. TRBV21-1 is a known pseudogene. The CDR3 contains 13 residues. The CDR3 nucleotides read TGTGCCAGCAGCAAAGGGGGCAGGGAGACCCAGTACTTC. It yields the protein CASSKGGRETQYF.

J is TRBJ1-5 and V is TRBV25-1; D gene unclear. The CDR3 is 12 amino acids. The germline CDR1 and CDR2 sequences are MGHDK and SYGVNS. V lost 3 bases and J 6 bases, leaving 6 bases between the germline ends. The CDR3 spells CASSEGSQPQHF. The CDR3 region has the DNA TGTGCCAGCAGTGAGGGGAGTCAGCCCCAGCATTTT.

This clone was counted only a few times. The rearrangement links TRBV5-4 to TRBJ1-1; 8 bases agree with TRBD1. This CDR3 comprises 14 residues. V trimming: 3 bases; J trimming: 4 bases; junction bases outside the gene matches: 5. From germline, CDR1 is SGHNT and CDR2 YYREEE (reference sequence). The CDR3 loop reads CASSSDRAGTEAFF. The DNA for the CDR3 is TGTGCCAGCAGCTCGGACAGGGCCGGCACTGAAGCTTTCTTT.

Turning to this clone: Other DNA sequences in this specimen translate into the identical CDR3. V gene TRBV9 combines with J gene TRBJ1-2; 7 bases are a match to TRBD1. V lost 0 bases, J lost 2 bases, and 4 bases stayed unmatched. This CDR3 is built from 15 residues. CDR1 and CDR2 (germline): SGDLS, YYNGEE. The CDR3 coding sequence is TGTGCCAGCAGCGTAGAGCCAGGGGGGAACTATGGCTACACCTTC. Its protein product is CASSVEPGGNYGYTF.

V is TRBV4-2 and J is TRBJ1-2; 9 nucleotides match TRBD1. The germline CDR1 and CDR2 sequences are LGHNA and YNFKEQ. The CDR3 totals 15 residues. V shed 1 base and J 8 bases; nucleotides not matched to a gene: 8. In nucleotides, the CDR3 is TGTGCCAGCAGCCAAGTGGGACAGGGAGCAGGAGGCTACACCTTC. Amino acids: CASSQVGQGAGGYTF.

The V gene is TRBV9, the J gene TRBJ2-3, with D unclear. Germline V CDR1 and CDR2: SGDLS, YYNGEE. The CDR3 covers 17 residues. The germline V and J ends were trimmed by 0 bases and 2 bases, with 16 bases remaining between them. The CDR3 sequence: CASSVDYGRSPTDTQYF. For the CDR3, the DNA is TGTGCCAGCAGCGTAGACTACGGTCGCTCCCCCACAGATACGCAGTATTTT.

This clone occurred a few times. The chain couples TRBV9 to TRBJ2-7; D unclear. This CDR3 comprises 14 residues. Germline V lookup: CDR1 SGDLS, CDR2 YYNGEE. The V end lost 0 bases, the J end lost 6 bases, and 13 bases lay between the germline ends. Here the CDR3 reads CASSVAQVPGEQYF. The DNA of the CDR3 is TGTGCCAGCAGCGTAGCCCAGGTACCCGGCGAGCAGTACTTC.

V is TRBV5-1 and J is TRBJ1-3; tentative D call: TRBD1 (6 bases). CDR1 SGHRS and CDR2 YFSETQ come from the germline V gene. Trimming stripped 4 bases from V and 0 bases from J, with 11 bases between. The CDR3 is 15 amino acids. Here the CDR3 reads CASSLSGASGNTIYF. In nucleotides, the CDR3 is TGCGCCAGCAGCCTATCAGGGGCCTCTGGAAACACCATATATTTT.

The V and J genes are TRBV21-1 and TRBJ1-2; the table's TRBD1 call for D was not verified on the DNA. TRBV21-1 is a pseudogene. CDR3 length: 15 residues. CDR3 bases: TGTGCCAGCAGCAAAGTTATTAGGACAGTCAACGGCTACACCTTC. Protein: CASSKVIRTVNGYTF.

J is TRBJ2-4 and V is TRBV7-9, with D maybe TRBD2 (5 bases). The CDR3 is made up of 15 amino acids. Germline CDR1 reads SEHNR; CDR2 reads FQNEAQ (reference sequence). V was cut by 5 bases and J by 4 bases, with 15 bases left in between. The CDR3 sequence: CASSRDGVSKNIQYF. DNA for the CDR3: TGTGCCAGCAGCCGCGACGGGGTTTCGAAAAACATTCAGTACTTC.